This T cell receptor (beta chain) derives from a study of blood T cell repertoires in COVID-19. Study processing details: Reference gene primer amplification gave estimated nucleated cell counts. Measured with immunoSEQ multiplex PCR; TCRdb has only the in-frame clones, and not every one. V, J and clone size reflect that table, while D and trimming were determined from the DNA. Seen here are about 400,000 clones, approximately 87% observed once, and the top ten hold 0.97%. Clinical histories supplied by participants themselves formed the basis of cohort assignment. CDR1 is MNHEY and CDR2 is SMNVEV in the germline V gene (reference sequence). The germline V and J ends were trimmed by 2 bases and 5 bases, with 9 bases remaining between them. The CDR3 spans 13 residues.

The sample taken for sequencing was PBMCs or T cells enriched from blood (not recorded which). This TCR derives from a woman aged 25 to 39 with acute COVID-19. This rearrangement joins TRBV27 to TRBJ2-5; D is perhaps TRBD2 (6 bases). Here the CDR3 reads CASSLGGHETQYF. CDR3 sequence (DNA): TGTGCCAGCAGTTTAGGAGGGCACGAGACCCAGTACTTC.